This TCR beta chain is from a study of cytomegalovirus exposure and HLA in healthy donors. Study-level information: About 85 million unique TCR sequences came from HLA-typed donors in an early release. Study outcomes and limitations: Analysis was performed later, and it showed HLA-associated TCR beta chains to be more clonally expanded than equally common others. Further analysis was carried out later, and it showed several of the most significant clusters appearing linked to common viral pathogens. Investigators reported over 150 TCR beta chains as tied to cytomegalovirus.

Comments on this clone: What it binds is unknown.

The PCR had 60 Vbeta and 13 Jbeta primers. The protocol was immunoSEQ multiplex PCR, while the TCRdb copy is restricted to in-frame clones and leaves out a portion. The repertoire consists of just over 95,000 clones, with about 77% occurring once and the leading ten covering less than 5%. The CDR3 is made up of 18 amino acids. Germline V gene sequence: CDR1 MGHDK, CDR2 SYGVNS. V was pared by 5 bases and J by 0 bases, with 10 bases of the junction left unmatched. The sequenced sample was PBMCs. The TCR comes from a woman aged 40 to 50 in good health and CMV-seronegative. The V and J genes are TRBV25-1 and TRBJ1-4; 9 bases align to TRBD1. This CDR3 is CASSPRRTGASTNEKLFF. In nucleotides, the CDR3 is TGTGCCAGCAGTCCCCGCCGGACAGGGGCATCAACTAATGAAAAACTGTTTTTT.